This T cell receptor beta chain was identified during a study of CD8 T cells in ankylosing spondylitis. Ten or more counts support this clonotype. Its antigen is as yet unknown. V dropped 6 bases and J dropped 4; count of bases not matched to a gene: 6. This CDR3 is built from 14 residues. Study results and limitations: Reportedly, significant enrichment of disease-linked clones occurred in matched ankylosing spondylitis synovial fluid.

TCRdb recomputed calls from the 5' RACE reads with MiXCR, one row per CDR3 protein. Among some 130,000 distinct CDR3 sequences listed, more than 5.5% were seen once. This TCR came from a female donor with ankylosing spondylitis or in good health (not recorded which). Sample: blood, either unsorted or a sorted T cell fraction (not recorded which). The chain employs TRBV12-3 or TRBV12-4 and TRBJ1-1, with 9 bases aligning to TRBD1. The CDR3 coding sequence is TGTGCCAGCAGCCCGCGGACAGGGGTCACTGAAGCTTTCTTT. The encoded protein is CASSPRTGVTEAFF.